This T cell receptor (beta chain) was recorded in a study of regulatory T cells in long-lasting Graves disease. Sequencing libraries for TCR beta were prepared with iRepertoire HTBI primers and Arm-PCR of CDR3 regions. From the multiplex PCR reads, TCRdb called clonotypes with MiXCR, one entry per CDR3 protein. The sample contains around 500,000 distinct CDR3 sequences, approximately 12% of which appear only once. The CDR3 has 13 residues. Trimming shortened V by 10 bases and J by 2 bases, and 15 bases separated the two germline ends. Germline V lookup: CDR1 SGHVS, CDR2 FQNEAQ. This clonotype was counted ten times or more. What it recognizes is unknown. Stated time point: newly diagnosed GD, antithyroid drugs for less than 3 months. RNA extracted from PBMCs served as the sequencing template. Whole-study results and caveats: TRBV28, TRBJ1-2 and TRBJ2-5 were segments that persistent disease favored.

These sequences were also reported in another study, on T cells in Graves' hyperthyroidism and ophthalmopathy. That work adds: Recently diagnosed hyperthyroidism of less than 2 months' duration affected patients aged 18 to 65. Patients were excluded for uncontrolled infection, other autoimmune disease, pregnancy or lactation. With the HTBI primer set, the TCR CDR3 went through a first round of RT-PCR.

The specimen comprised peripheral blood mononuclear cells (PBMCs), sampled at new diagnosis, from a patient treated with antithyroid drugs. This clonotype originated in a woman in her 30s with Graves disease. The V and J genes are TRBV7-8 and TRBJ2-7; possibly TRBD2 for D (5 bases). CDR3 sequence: CATRRRFTYEQYF. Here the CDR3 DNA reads TGTGCCACCAGAAGGAGGTTTACCTACGAGCAGTACTTC. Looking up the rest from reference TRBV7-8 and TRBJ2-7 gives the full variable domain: GAGVSQSPRYKVAKRGQDVALRCDPISGHVSLFWYQQALGQGPEFLTYFQNEAQLDKSGLPSDRFFAERPEGSVSTLKIQRTQQEDSAVYLCATRRRFTYEQYFGPGTRLTVT.